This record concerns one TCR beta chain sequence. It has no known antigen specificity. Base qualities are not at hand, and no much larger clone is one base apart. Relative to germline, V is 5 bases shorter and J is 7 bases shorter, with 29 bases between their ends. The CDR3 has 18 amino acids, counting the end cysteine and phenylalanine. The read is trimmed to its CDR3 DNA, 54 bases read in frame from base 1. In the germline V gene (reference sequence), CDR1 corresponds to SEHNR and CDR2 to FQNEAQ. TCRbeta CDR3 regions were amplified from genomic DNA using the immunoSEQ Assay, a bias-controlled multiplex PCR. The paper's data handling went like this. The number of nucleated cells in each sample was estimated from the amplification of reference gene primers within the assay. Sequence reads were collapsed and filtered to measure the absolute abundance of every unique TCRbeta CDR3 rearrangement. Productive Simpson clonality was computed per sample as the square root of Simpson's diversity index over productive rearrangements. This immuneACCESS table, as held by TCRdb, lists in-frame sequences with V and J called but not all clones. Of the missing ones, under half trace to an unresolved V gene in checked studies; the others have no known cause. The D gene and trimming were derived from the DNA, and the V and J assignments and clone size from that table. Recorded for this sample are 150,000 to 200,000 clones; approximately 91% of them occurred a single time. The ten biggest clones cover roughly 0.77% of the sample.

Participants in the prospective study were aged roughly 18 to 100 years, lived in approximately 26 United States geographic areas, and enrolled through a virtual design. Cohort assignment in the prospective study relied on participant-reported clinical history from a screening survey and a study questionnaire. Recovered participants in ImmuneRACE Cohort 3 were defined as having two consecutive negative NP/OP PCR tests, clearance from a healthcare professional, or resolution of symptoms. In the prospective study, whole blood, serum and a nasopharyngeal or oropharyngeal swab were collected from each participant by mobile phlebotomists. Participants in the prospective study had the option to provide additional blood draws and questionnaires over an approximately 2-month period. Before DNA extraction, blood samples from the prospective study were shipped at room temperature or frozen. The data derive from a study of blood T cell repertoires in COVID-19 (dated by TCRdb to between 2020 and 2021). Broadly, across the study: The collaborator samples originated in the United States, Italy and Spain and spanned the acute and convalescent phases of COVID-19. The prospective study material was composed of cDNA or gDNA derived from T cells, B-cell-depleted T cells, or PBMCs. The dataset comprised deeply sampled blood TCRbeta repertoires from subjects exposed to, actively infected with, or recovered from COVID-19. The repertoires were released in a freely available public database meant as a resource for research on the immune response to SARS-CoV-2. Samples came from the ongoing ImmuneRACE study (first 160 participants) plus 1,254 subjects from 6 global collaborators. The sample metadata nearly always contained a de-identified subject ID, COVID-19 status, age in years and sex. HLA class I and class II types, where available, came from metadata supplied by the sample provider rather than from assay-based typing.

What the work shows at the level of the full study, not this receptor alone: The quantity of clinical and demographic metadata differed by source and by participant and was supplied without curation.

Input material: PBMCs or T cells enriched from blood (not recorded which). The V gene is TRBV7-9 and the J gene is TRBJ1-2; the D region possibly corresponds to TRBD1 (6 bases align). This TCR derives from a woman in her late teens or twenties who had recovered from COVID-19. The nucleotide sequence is TGTGCCAGCAGCCATCCCCCTCCTCTACAGGGCCGCGTCGCTGGCTACACCTTC. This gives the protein CASSHPPPLQGRVAGYTF.